This passage covers 14 T cell receptor beta chains from one sample sequenced in a study of tumor-infiltrating lymphocytes in oesophageal squamous cell carcinoma (dated by TCRdb to about 2016). Libraries were constructed by PCR. TCRdb lists the instrument as Illumina HiSeq 2000. TCRdb trimmed public reads at Q25 via fastp, called clones via MiXCR and kept in-frame beta chains. Every CDR3 protein is listed once, alongside the most common genes and DNA of its rows. This sample lists roughly 20,000 distinct CDR3 sequences; around 39% were detected once. Roughly 21% of the sample is taken by the ten largest. Material: esophageal tumor tissue. The receptors derive from a male donor with esophageal squamous cell carcinoma.

The chain uses TRBV4-2 and TRBJ2-7; D unclear. Germline loops: CDR1 LGHNA, CDR2 YNFKEQ. V was shortened by 8 bases and J by 2 bases, with 7 bases between the two germline ends. CDR3 size: 11 residues. The CDR3 region has the DNA TGTGCCAGCGGTTCCCCCTACGAGCAGTACTTC. As protein: CASGSPYEQYF.

This clonotype occurred once. The rearrangement joins TRBV7-8 to TRBJ1-1, with unresolved D. The closer fit of TRBJ2-2 to the DNA end suggests the J call may be wrong. CDR1 and CDR2 from the germline V gene are SGHVS and FQNEAQ. The CDR3 totals 14 residues. The CDR3 sequence is CASSSYLNTGELFF. In DNA form, the CDR3 reads TGTGCCAGCAGCTCGTACTTGAACACCGGGGAGCTGTTTTTT.

The rearrangement joins TRBV7-9 to TRBJ2-5, with TRBD1 matching 8 bases. The CDR3 consists of 15 residues. With V trimmed by 4 bases and J by 11 bases, 15 bases remained unmatched. Per germline, CDR1 SEHNR and CDR2 FQNEAQ (reference sequence). The CDR3 loop reads CASSSHDRGINEQYF. CDR3 sequence (DNA): TGTGCCAGCAGCTCTCATGACAGGGGCATCAATGAGCAGTACTTC.

The chain joins TRBV10-1 to TRBJ2-3; 7 nucleotides align to TRBD2. This CDR3 has 15 amino acids. Germline values: CDR1 WNHNN, CDR2 SYGVQD (reference sequence). The J segment lost 4 bases and the V segment lost 4 bases, leaving 8 bases of the junction unmatched. The CDR3 DNA sequence: TGCGCCAGCAGTGGGAAGGCGGGAGCGGCAGATACGCAGTATTTT. Translated: CASSGKAGAADTQYF.

The chain couples TRBV3-1 to TRBJ1-5; 9 positions agree with TRBD1. The length of the CDR3 is 15 residues. In germline, CDR1 is LGHDT, CDR2 YNNKEL (reference sequence). The J segment lost 5 bases and the V segment lost 0 bases, leaving 2 bases of the junction unmatched. The CDR3 DNA is TGTGCCAGCAGCCAAGAGACAGGGGGAGATCAGCCCCAGCATTTT. As protein: CASSQETGGDQPQHF.

This clonotype was counted between two and nine times. A much larger clone lies one base from this, so it may be a read error. V and J are TRBV7-9 and TRBJ2-5; the match to TRBD2 covers 10 bases. There are 18 residues in the CDR3. The germline V gene encodes CDR1 SEHNR and CDR2 FQNEAQ (reference sequence). CDR3 DNA: TGTGCCAGCATCGATAGGACTAGCGGTAATACGAACACCGGGGAGCTGTATTTT. Residues: CASIDRTSGNTNTGELYF.

This clonotype occurred many times. V and J are TRBV11-2 and TRBJ2-3, with unresolved D. Trimming removed 2 bases at V and 3 bases at J, with 0 bases between. CDR1 SGHAT and CDR2 FQNNGV come from the germline V gene. This CDR3 is built from 11 residues. CDR3 amino acids: CASSLTDTQYF. The CDR3 region has the DNA TGTGCCAGCAGCTTAACAGATACGCAGTATTTT.

In regard to this clonotype: A much larger clone lies a single base off, so this may be a read error. The V and J genes are TRBV5-1 and TRBJ2-1; no clear D gene. The DNA matches TRBJ2-7 better at its end, which makes the J call doubtful. The length of the CDR3 is 15 residues. The germline gives CDR1 SGHRS, CDR2 YFSETQ. The CDR3 DNA reads TGCGCCAGCAGCTTGAGGGTAGCCACCTACAATGAGCAGTACTTC. This encodes CASSLRVATYNEQYF.

In this sample, this clonotype turned up a few times. The V call is TRBV12-3 or TRBV12-4, the J call TRBJ2-5; D unresolved. The ends were cut back, 6 bases at V and 4 bases at J, with 9 bases in the middle. The CDR3 contains 12 residues. CDR3 DNA sequence: TGTGCCAGCAGCGTCGACCGAGAGACCCAGTACTTC. This sequence encodes CASSVDRETQYF.

This clonotype was observed once. One end of the junction is discordant with germline, which a read error may explain. The rearrangement joins TRBV7-9 to TRBJ2-5, with D perhaps TRBD1 (7 bases). This CDR3 is 16 amino acids long. Looked up from germline, CDR1 is SEHNR and CDR2 is FQNEAQ (reference sequence). CDR3 in DNA: TGTGCTAGCAGCTTAGCAGGGGGGACGGGTCTAGAGACCCAGTACTTC. It is translated as CASSLAGGTGLETQYF.

By sample share, this clonotype is medium-sized. CDR3 loop: CASSLNQGDPQHF. CDR3 nucleotide sequence: TGTGCCAGCAGCTTGAATCAGGGGGACCCCCAGCATTTT. This chain uses TRBV7-8 with TRBJ1-5, with TRBD1 matching over 7 bases. Germline V gene lookup returns CDR1 SGHVS and CDR2 FQNEAQ. V shed 3 bases and J 10 bases; nucleotides not matched to a gene: 6. This CDR3 is 13 amino acids long.

This clonotype was observed many times. The gene calls are TRBV10-3 and TRBJ2-3; D gene uncertain. The V end was cut by 8 bases, the J end by 4 bases, with 10 bases between. Germline V gene data show CDR1 as ENHRY and CDR2 as SYGVKD. The CDR3 length is 12 residues. The CDR3 DNA reads as TGTGCCATCGGGCCTGCTCCAGATACGCAGTATTTT. It is translated as CAIGPAPDTQYF.

CDR3 bases: TGTGCCACCAGCAGAGCAGACAGGGACTACAATGAGCAGTTCTTC. This gives the protein CATSRADRDYNEQFF. The V gene is TRBV15, the J gene TRBJ2-1; TRBD1 matches at 7 bases. The V gene end was trimmed by 1 base and the J gene end by 3 bases; junction bases not matched to a gene: 3. Germline V lookup: CDR1 LNHNV, CDR2 YYDKDF (reference sequence). The CDR3 loop spans 15 amino acids.

The chain couples TRBV7-6 to TRBJ2-7, with no clear D. V lost 0 bases, J lost 6 bases, and 9 bases lay in between. The CDR3 loop spans 13 amino acids. In germline, CDR1 is SGHVS, CDR2 FNYEAQ. CDR3 nucleotides: TGTGCCAGCAGCTTAGCCTCTCTCGGCGAGCAGTACTTC. Amino acid sequence: CASSLASLGEQYF.